Below are 15 T cell receptor beta chains sequenced from a single sample in a study of cytomegalovirus exposure and HLA in healthy donors (dated by TCRdb to between 2016 and 2019). The library came from the immunoSEQ multiplex PCR assay. The multiplex PCR relied on a mix of 60 forward primers for TCR Vbeta segments and 13 reverse primers for TCR Jbeta segments. This immuneACCESS table, as held by TCRdb, lists in-frame sequences with V and J called but not all clones. Of the missing ones, under half trace to an unresolved V gene in checked studies; the others have no known cause. In this sample's table one finds some 150,000 clones. Of the sample, 0.75% to 0.85% is held by the ten largest clones. The sequenced material came from PBMCs. The receptors shown here come from a woman between 18 and 29 years old in good health and CMV-seropositive.

This chain links TRBV11-2 with TRBJ2-7, with 7 positions matching TRBD2. V gave up 3 bases and J gave up 7 bases; unmatched junction bases: 18. CDR1 and CDR2 (germline): SGHAT, FQNNGV. This CDR3 comprises 17 residues. CDR3 loop: CASSLTPRVAGRREQYF. CDR3 sequence (DNA): TGTGCCAGCAGCTTGACCCCGAGGGTAGCGGGTAGGAGGGAGCAGTACTTC.

This chain joins TRBV4-3 and TRBJ2-7; D gene ambiguous. Trimming stripped 0 bases from V and 3 bases from J, with 6 bases between. The CDR3 has 13 residues. Per the germline V gene, CDR1 is LGHNA and CDR2 is YSLEER. The CDR3 DNA reads as TGCGCCAGCAGCCAAGATACAGACTACGAGCAGTACTTC. This sequence encodes CASSQDTDYEQYF.

The chain links TRBV5-1 to TRBJ2-2; TRBD1 matches at 9 bases. The V segment lost 0 bases and the J segment 4 bases; nucleotides outside the gene matches: 4. This CDR3 spans 16 amino acids. CDR1 and CDR2 from the germline V gene are SGHRS and YFSETQ. CDR3 protein: CASSLGTGAGTGELFF. The CDR3 coding sequence is TGCGCCAGCAGCTTGGGGACAGGGGCGGGCACCGGGGAGCTGTTTTTT. The full variable domain, completed using reference TRBV5-1 and TRBJ2-2, is KAGVTQTPRYLIKTRGQQVTLSCSPISGHRSVSWYQQTPGQGLQFLFEYFSETQRNKGNFPGRFSGRQFSNSRSEMNVSTLELGDSALYLCASSLGTGAGTGELFFGEGSRLTVL.

The rearrangement joins TRBV19 to TRBJ2-1; 8 positions agree with TRBD1. The germline CDR1 and CDR2 sequences are LNHDA and SQIVND (reference sequence). This CDR3 comprises 17 residues. V lost 4 bases, J lost 2 bases, and 10 bases stayed unmatched. The CDR3: CASSRSRDRGAYNEQFF. CDR3 sequence (DNA): TGTGCCAGTAGTAGGTCCCGAGACAGGGGAGCCTACAATGAGCAGTTCTTC.

The chain combines TRBV6-5 with TRBJ2-5, with TRBD2 matching 9 bases. V lost 2 bases and J lost 2; bases outside the gene matches: 6. CDR1 is MNHEY and CDR2 is SVGAGI in the germline V gene. CDR3 size: 16 residues. CDR3 region: CASSYVPSGAQETQYF. For the CDR3, the DNA is TGTGCCAGCAGTTACGTGCCTAGCGGGGCTCAAGAGACCCAGTACTTC.

The chain uses TRBV5-1 and TRBJ2-2; 10 bases are a match to TRBD1. Germline-derived CDR1 and CDR2 are SGHRS and YFSETQ. The CDR3 runs to 15 residues. Unmatched junction bases numbered 5, after V lost 4 bases and J lost 5 bases. CDR3 in amino acids: CASSIRGQGTGELFF. CDR3 coding DNA: TGCGCCAGCAGCATACGGGGACAGGGGACCGGGGAGCTGTTTTTT.

The rearrangement joins TRBV18 to TRBJ1-3, with a tentative D call TRBD1 (5 bases). V shed 3 bases and J shed 0 bases, with 18 bases lying between them. Germline V CDR1 and CDR2: KGHSH, LQKENI. CDR3 size: 18 residues. CDR3 loop: CASSPIQGAQSSGNTIYF. CDR3 coding DNA: TGTGCCAGCTCACCTATACAAGGGGCCCAAAGCTCTGGAAACACCATATATTTT. Drawing the rest from reference TRBV18 and TRBJ1-3, the complete variable domain is NAGVMQNPRHLVRRRGQEARLRCSPMKGHSHVYWYRQLPEEGLKFMVYLQKENIIDESGMPKERFSAEFPKEGPSILRIQQVVRGDSAAYFCASSPIQGAQSSGNTIYFGEGSWLTVV.

This rearrangement joins TRBV7-9 to TRBJ2-2, with D maybe TRBD2 (6 bases). V was trimmed by 5 bases and J by 7 bases, leaving 8 bases between them. The CDR3 covers 12 residues. The V gene's germline CDR1 is SEHNR and CDR2 FQNEAQ (reference sequence). The CDR3 protein is CASSPRGGELFF. The DNA for the CDR3 is TGTGCCAGCAGCCCGCGGGGCGGGGAGCTGTTTTTT.

The rearrangement joins TRBV7-2 to TRBJ2-3, with 8 bases lining up with TRBD2. V lost 5 bases to trimming and J lost 1 base; unmatched junction nucleotides: 11. The CDR3 sequence is 17 residues long. Germline V CDR1 and CDR2: SGHTA, FQGNSA. CDR3 in amino acids: CASSAPPAGDRTDTQYF. The CDR3 coding sequence is TGTGCCAGCAGCGCCCCCCCAGCGGGAGATCGCACAGATACGCAGTATTTT.

CDR3 region: CASRATESTGELFF. CDR3 sequence (DNA): TGTGCCAGCAGAGCTACAGAAAGCACCGGGGAGCTGTTTTTT. The rearrangement links TRBV2 to TRBJ2-2; D is unresolved. The CDR3 is 14 amino acids. Germline V gene lookup returns CDR1 SNHLY and CDR2 FYNNEI. Deletions cut 6 bases from V and 4 bases from J, with 12 bases between. The variable domain in full, with the rest retrieved from reference TRBV2 and TRBJ2-2, is EPEVTQTPSHQVTQMGQEVILRCVPISNHLYFYWYRQILGQKVEFLVSFYNNEISEKSEIFDDQFSVERPDGSNFTLKIRSTKLEDSAMYFCASRATESTGELFFGEGSRLTVL.

The chain recombines TRBV5-8 with TRBJ2-7; 8 bases fit TRBD2. J was trimmed by 2 bases and V by 0 bases; bases with no gene match: 7. CDR1 and CDR2 (germline): SGHTS, YDEGEE. The CDR3 is 16 amino acids. DNA for the CDR3: TGTGCCAGCAGCTTGGGCGGCGGGGGGCCTGCCTACGAGCAGTACTTC. It encodes CASSLGGGGPAYEQYF.

This chain uses TRBV5-1 with TRBJ1-1; perhaps TRBD1 as D (5 bases). The germline gives CDR1 SGHRS, CDR2 YFSETQ. The CDR3 loop spans 16 amino acids. The V end was cut by 0 bases, the J end by 4 bases, with 16 bases between. CDR3 sequence: CASSLGSTRRGTEAFF. The CDR3, as DNA: TGCGCCAGCAGCTTGGGTTCGACCCGGAGGGGCACTGAAGCTTTCTTT.

This chain links TRBV7-2 with TRBJ1-5; 9 bases align to TRBD1. V lost 4 bases to trimming and J lost 1 base; unmatched junction nucleotides: 2. CDR1 is SGHTA and CDR2 is FQGNSA in the germline V gene. The CDR3 sequence is 15 residues long. The CDR3 sequence is CASSYRGLSNQPQHF. The CDR3 coding sequence is TGTGCCAGCAGCTACAGGGGGCTGAGCAATCAGCCCCAGCATTTT.

The chain recombines TRBV28 with TRBJ1-2, with D tentatively TRBD1 (5 bases). Trimming took off 6 bases at V and 5 bases at J, with 13 bases between the two ends. Germline lookup yields CDR1 MDHEN and CDR2 SYDVKM. The CDR3 loop spans 13 amino acids. The DNA of the CDR3 is TGTGCCAGCAGGGGGGGGGAGGGGTATGGCTACACCTTC. Translation: CASRGGEGYGYTF.

The chain joins TRBV11-2 to TRBJ2-7, with a tentative D call TRBD1 (5 bases). Germline lookup yields CDR1 SGHAT and CDR2 FQNNGV. V shed 2 bases and J shed 3 bases, with 14 bases lying between them. The CDR3 is 15 residues long. The CDR3 nucleotides are TGTGCCAGCAGCTTAAGTTCTGGGGCTGTCTACGAGCAGTACTTC. Amino acids: CASSLSSGAVYEQYF.